The present T cell receptor (beta chain) was sequenced within a study of cytotoxic CD8 clonotypes in ibrutinib-treated CLL. The wider study: Among responders, roughly 24 were partial and 2 complete; after median approximately 6 years, around 15 stayed remitted and approximately 12 progressed.

Only a few counts were recorded for this clone. Its antigen is unknown. Libraries were prepared by immunoSEQ multiplex PCR; TCRdb keeps only in-frame clonotypes and omits some of them. Of 130,000 or so clones in the sample, roughly 77% were seen once. Whole-study findings and limits: With treatment, public clonotypes, which were uncommon, either contracted or remained stable. In comparison with age-matched healthy donors, baseline clonality was higher and tracked circulating CD8+ T-cell counts. Having risen at ibrutinib response, clonality had fallen back toward baseline by progression.

The TCR sequence derives from a human donor with chronic lymphocytic leukemia. The sample in question was PBMCs, obtained after 12 months of ibrutinib treatment.

The DNA for the CDR3 is TGTGCCAGCAGCCAAGCTCTTCTCAGTGGGTTATCCGAAGAGACCCAGTACTTC. Residues: CASSQALLSGLSEETQYF. The V call is TRBV4-2, the J call TRBJ2-5, with D unresolved. This CDR3 has 18 residues. V was pared by 1 base and J by 3 bases, with 21 bases between. Germline CDR1 and CDR2: LGHNA and YNFKEQ.